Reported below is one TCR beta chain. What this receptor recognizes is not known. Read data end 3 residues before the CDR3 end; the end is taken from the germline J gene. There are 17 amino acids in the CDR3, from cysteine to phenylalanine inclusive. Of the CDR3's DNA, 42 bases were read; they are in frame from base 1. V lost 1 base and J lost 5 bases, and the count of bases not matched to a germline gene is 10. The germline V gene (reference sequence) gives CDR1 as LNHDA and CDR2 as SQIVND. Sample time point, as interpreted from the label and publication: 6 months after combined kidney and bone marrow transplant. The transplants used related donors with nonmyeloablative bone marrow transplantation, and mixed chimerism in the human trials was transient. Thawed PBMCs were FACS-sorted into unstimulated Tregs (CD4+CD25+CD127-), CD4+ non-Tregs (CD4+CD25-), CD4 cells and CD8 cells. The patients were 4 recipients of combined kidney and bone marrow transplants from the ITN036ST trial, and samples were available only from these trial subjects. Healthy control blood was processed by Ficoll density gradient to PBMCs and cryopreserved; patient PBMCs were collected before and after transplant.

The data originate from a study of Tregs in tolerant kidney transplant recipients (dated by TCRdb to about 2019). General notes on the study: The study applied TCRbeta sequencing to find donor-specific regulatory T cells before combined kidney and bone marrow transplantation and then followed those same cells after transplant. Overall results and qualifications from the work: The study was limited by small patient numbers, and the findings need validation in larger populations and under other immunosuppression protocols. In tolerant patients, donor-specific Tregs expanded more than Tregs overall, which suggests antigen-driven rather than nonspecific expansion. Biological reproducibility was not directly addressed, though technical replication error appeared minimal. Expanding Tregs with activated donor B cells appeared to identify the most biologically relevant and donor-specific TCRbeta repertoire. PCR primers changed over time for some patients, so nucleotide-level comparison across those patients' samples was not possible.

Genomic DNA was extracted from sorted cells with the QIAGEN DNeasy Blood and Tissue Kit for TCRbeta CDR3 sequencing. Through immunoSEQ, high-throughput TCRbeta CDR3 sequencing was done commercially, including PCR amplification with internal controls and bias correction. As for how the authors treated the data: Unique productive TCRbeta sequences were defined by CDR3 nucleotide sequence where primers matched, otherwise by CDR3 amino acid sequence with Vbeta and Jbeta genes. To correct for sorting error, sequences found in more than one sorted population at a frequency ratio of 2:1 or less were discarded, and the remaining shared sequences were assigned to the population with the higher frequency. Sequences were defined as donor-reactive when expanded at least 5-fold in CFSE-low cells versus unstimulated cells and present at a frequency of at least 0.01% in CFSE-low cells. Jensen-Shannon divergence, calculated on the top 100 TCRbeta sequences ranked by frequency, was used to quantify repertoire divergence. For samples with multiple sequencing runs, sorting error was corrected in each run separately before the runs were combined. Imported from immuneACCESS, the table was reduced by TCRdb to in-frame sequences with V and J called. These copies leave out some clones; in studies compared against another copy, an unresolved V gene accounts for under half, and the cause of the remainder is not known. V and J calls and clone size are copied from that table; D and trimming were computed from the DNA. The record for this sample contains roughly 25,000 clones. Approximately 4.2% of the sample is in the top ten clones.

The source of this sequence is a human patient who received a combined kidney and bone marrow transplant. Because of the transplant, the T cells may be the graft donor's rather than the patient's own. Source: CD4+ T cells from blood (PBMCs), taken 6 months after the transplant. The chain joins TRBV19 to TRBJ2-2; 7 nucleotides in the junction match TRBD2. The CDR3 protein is CASSIGAGLTGTGELFF. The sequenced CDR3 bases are TGTGCCAGTAGTATAGGAGCGGGGCTAACGGGGACCGGGGAG.